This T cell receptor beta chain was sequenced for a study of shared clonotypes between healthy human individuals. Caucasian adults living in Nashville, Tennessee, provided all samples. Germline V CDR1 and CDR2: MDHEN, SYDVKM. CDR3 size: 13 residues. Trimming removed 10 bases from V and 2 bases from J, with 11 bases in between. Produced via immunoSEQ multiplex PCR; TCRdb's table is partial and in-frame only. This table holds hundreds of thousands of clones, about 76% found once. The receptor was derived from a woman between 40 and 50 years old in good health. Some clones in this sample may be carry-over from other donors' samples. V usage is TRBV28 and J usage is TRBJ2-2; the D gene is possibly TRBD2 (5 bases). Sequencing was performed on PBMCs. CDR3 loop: CAIRGPNTGELFF. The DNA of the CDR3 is TGTGCCATCCGGGGTCCAAACACCGGGGAGCTGTTTTTT.